This TCR beta chain appears in the sequencing data of a study of a mutant IDH1 vaccine in newly diagnosed glioma. Whole-study context: Antecedent treatment encompassed radiotherapy, temozolomide, or their combination; the majority received both. The V12 visit happened in week 35, and the V13 visit happened in week 47.

The junction had 5 bases not matched to a gene; V was cut back by 6 bases and J by 7 bases. This CDR3 has 12 amino acids. The germline gives CDR1 MNHNS, CDR2 SASEGT. Assay used: immunoSEQ multiplex PCR; TCRdb lists only in-frame clones, some missing. The sample shows 40,000 to 55,000 clones, about 82% of them seen only once. Points on this clone: Its cognate antigen is unknown.

Noted time point: week 35, safety follow-up. Doses consisted of 300 ug of mutant IDH1 20-mer peptide each, paired with topical imiquimod. Sequenced material: PBMCs, taken from a glioma patient whose treatment included an IDH1 peptide vaccine. This sequence originates from a man aged 35 to 55 with glioma. This chain joins TRBV6-1 and TRBJ1-1; TRBD1 matches at 7 bases. In nucleotides, the CDR3 is TGTGCCAGCAGCCAGACAGGGAGTGAAGCTTTCTTT. Its translation: CASSQTGSEAFF.